This T cell receptor (beta chain) was obtained from a study of T-cell reconstitution after alpha-beta-depleted transplantation in children. Overall study results and limits: Some patients' high day-60 TCRbeta diversity was attributed to recipient cells surviving conditioning. After transplant, at about two months, alpha-beta T cells were reportedly derived from several hundred expanded graft clones. It was newly produced T cells that mostly accounted for T-cell counts and diversity one year after transplant.

Unique molecular identifiers featured in how the TCRbeta library was prepared. One entry per CDR3 protein results from TCRdb running MiXCR on the PCR reads. Of hundreds of thousands of distinct CDR3 sequences listed, roughly a quarter are singletons. Germline CDR1 reads SGDLS; CDR2 reads YYNGEE. Trimming took 0 bases from V and 2 from J, leaving 9 bases between them. This CDR3 comprises 15 residues. On this clonotype: Its matching antigen is unknown.

This receptor was taken from a female patient between 2 and 15 years old who had a stem cell transplant for congenital amegakaryocytic thrombocytopenia, so the T cells may come from the graft donor. The sequencing here drew on PBMCs, mostly from graft donor cells, taken 360 days after TCRalphabeta/CD19-depleted stem cell transplant. The rearrangement uses TRBV9 and TRBJ2-1; D may be TRBD1 (5 bases). The CDR3 DNA follows: TGTGCCAGCAGCGTAGTAGACAGTACCTACAATGAGCAGTTCTTC. It translates to CASSVVDSTYNEQFF. The full variable domain, its missing parts supplied by reference TRBV9 and TRBJ2-1, is DSGVTQTPKHLITATGQRVTLRCSPRSGDLSVYWYQQSLDQGLQFLIQYYNGEERAKGNILERFSAQQFPDLHSELNLSSLELGDSALYFCASSVVDSTYNEQFFGPGTRLTVL.